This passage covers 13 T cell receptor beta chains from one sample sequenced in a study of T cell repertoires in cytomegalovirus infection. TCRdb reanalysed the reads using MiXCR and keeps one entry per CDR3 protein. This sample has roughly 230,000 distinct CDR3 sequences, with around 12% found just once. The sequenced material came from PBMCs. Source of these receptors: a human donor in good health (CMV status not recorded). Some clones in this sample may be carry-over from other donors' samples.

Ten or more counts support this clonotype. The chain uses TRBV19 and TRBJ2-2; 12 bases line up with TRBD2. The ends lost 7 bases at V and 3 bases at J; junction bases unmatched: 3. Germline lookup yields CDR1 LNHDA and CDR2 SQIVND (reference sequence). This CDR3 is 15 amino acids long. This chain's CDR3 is CASTRLAGDTGELFF. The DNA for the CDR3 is TGTGCCAGTACCCGACTAGCGGGAGACACCGGGGAGCTGTTTTTT.

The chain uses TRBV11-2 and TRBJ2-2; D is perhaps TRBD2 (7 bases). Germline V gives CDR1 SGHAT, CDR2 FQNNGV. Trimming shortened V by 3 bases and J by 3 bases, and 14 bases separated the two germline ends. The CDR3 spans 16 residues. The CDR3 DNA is TGTGCCAGCAGCTTTCGGGGGGCGGGTGACACCGGGGAGCTGTTTTTT. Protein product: CASSFRGAGDTGELFF.

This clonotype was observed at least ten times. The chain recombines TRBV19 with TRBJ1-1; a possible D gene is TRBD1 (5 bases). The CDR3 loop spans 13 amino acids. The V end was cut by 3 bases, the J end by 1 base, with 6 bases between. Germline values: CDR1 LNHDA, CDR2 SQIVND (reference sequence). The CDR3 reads CASSIRGNTEAFF. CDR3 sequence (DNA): TGTGCCAGTAGTATTAGGGGGAACACTGAAGCTTTCTTT.

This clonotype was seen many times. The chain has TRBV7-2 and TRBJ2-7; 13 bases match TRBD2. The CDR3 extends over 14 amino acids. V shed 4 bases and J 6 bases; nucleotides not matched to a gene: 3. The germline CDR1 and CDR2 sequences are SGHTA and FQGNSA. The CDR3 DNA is TGTGCCAGCAGCTATTGGACTAGCGGGAGCGAGCAGTACTTC. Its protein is CASSYWTSGSEQYF.

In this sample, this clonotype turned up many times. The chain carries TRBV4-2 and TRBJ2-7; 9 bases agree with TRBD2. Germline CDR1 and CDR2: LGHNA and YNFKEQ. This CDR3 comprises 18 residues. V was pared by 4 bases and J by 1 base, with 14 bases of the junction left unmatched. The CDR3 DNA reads TGTGCCAGCAGCCGGGGCGGCCTAGCTAGCGGGGTATCCTACGAGCAGTACTTC. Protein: CASSRGGLASGVSYEQYF.

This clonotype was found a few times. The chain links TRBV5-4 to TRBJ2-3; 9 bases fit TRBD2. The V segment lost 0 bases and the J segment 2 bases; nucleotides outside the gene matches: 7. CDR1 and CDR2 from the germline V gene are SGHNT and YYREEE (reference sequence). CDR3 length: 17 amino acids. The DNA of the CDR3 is TGTGCCAGCAGCTTGGTCTCAGGCGGGGGGGCCACAGATACGCAGTATTTT. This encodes CASSLVSGGGATDTQYF. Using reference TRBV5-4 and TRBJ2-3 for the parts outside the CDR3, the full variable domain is ETGVTQSPTHLIKTRGQQVTLRCSSQSGHNTVSWYQQALGQGPQFIFQYYREEENGRGNFPPRFSGLQFPNYSSELNVNALELDDSALYLCASSLVSGGGATDTQYFGPGTRLTVL.

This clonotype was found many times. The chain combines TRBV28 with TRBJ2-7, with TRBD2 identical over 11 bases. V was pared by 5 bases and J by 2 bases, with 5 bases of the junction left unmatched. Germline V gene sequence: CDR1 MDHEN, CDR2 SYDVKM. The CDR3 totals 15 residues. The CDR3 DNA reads TGTGCCAGCAGTGCTAGCGGGAGGCACGCCTACGAGCAGTACTTC. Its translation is CASSASGRHAYEQYF.

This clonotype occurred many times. CDR3 sequence: CASSFNRGGNTEAFF. The CDR3 nucleotides are TGTGCCAGCAGTTTCAATCGGGGGGGGAACACTGAAGCTTTCTTT. This sequence joins TRBV28 and TRBJ1-1, with D perhaps matching TRBD1 (5 bases). CDR1 and CDR2 from the germline V gene are MDHEN and SYDVKM. V lost 3 bases and J 1 base, leaving 12 bases between the germline ends. This CDR3 is 15 amino acids long.

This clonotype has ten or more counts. CDR3: CASSKRDEPYEQYF. The DNA for the CDR3 is TGTGCCAGCTCTAAGCGGGACGAGCCCTACGAGCAGTACTTC. This chain connects TRBV11-2 to TRBJ2-7; 7 bases are a match to TRBD2. This CDR3 has 14 residues. Germline assignment: CDR1 SGHAT and CDR2 FQNNGV. The junction had 9 bases not matched to a gene; V was cut back by 8 bases and J by 2 bases. Drawing the rest from reference TRBV11-2 and TRBJ2-7, the complete variable domain is EAGVAQSPRYKIIEKRQSVAFWCNPISGHATLYWYQQILGQGPKLLIQFQNNGVVDDSQLPKDRFSAERLKGVDSTLKIQPAKLEDSAVYLCASSKRDEPYEQYFGPGTRLTVT.

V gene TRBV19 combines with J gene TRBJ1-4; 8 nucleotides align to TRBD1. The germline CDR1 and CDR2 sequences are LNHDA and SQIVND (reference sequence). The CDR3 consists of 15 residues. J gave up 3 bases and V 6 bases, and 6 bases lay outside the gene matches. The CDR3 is CASSPTGGPNEKLFF. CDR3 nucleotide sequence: TGTGCCAGTAGCCCTACAGGGGGACCTAATGAAAAACTGTTTTTT.

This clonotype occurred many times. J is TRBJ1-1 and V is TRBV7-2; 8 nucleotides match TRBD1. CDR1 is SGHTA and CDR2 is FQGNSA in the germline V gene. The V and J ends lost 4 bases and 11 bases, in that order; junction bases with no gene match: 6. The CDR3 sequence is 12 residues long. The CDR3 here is CASSSATGDAFF. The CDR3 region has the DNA TGTGCCAGCAGCTCAGCGACAGGGGATGCTTTCTTT.

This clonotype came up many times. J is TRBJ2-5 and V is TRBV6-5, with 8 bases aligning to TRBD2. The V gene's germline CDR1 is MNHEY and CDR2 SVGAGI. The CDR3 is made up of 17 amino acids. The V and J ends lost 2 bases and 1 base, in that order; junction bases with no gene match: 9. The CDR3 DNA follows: TGTGCCAGCAGTTACGGCCCACGGGGGGGGATCCAAGAGACCCAGTACTTC. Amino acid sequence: CASSYGPRGGIQETQYF.

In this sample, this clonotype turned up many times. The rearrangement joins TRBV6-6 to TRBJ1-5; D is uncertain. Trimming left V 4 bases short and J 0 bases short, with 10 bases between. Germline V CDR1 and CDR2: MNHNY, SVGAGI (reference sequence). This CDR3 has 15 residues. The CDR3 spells CASSSRADSNQPQHF. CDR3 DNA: TGTGCCAGCAGTTCACGGGCAGATAGCAATCAGCCCCAGCATTTT.